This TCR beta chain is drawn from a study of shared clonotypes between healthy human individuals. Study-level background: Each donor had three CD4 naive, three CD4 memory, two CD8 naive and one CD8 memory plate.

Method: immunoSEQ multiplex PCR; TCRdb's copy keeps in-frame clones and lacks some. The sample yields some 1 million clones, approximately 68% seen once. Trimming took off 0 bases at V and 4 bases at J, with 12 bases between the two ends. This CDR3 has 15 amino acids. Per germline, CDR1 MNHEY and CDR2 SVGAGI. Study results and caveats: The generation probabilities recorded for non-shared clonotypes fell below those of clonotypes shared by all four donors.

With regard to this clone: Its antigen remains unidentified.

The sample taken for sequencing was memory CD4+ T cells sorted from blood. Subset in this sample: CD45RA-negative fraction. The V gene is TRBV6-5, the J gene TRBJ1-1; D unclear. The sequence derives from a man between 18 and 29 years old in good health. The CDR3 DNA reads TGTGCCAGCAGTTACTCACGGGGAGGGATCACTGAAGCTTTCTTT. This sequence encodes CASSYSRGGITEAFF.